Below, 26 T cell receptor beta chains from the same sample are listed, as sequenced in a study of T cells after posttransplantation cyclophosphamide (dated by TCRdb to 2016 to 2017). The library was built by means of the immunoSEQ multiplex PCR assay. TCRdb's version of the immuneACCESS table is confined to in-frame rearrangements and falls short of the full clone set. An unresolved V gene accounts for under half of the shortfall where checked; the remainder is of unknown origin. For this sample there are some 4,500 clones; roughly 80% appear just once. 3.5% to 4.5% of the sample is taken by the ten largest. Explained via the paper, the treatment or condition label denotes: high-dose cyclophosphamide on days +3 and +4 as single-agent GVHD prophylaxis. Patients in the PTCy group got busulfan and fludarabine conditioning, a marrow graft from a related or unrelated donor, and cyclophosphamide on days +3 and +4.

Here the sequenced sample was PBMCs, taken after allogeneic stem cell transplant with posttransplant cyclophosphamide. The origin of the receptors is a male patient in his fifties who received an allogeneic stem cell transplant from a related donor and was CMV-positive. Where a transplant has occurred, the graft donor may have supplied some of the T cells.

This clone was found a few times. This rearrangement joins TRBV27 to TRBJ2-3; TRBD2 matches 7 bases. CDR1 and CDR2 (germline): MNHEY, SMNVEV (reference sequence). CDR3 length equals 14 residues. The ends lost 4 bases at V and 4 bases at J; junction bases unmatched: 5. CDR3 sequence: CASSSAGVADTQYF. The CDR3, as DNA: TGTGCCAGCAGTTCCGCGGGAGTGGCAGATACGCAGTATTTT.

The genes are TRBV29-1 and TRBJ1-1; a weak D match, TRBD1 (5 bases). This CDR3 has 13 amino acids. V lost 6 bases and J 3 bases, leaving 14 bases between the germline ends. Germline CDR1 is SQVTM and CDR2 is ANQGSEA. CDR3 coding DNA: TGCAGCGTCAAAAAACAGGAGCACACTGAAGCTTTCTTT. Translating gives CSVKKQEHTEAFF.

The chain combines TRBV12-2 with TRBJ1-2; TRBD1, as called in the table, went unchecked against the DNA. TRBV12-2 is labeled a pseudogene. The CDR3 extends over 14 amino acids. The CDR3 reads CASRRNRGLGFYTF. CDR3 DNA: TGTGCAAGTCGCCGAAACAGGGGGCTTGGTTTCTACACCTTC.

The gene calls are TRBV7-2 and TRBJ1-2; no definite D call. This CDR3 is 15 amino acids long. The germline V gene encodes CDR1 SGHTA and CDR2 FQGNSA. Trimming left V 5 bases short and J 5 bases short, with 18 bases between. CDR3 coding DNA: TGTGCCAGCAGCCCCCAGGAGGGCACGCGATATGGCTACACCTTC. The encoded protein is CASSPQEGTRYGYTF.

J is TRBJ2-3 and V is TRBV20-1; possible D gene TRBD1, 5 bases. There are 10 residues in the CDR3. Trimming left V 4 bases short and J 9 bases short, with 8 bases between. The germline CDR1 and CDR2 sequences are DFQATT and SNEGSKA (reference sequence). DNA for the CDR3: TGCAGTGCTATACAGGAGACGCAGTATTTT. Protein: CSAIQETQYF.

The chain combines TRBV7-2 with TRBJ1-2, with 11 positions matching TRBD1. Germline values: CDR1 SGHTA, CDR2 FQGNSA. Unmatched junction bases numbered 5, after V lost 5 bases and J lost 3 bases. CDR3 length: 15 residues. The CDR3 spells CASSTDRGRDYGYTF. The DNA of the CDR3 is TGTGCCAGCAGCACGGACAGGGGGCGCGACTATGGCTACACCTTC. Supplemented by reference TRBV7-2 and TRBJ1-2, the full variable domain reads GAGVSQSPSNKVTEKGKDVELRCDPISGHTALYWYRQSLGQGLEFLIYFQGNSAPDKSGLPSDRFSAERTGGSVSTLTIQRTQQEDSAVYLCASSTDRGRDYGYTFGSGTRLTVV.

The CDR3 coding sequence is TGTGCCAGCAGCTTCGCCTGGACATCACGGTATACTGAAGCTTTCTTT. This gives the protein CASSFAWTSRYTEAFF. V gene TRBV5-6 combines with J gene TRBJ1-1; maybe TRBD1 (5 bases). Germline-derived CDR1 and CDR2 are SGHDT and YYEEEE. This CDR3 contains 16 residues. Trimming stripped 2 bases from V and 5 bases from J, with 19 bases between.

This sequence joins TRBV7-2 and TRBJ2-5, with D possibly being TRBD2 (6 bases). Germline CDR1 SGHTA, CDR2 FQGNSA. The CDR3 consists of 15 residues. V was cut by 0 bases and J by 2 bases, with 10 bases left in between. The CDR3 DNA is TGTGCCAGCAGCTTAGCCGGGACTGCGCAAGAGACCCAGTACTTC. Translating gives CASSLAGTAQETQYF.

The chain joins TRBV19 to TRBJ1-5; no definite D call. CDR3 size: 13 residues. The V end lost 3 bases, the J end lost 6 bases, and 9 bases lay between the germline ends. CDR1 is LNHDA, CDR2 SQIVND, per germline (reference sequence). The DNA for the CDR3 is TGTGCCAGTAGTATGAGGGTTGGTCAGCCCCAGCATTTT. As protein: CASSMRVGQPQHF.

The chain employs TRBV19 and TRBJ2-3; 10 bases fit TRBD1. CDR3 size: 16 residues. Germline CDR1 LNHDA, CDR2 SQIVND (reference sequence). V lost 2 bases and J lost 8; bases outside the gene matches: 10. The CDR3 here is CASSIRSETGGGTQYF. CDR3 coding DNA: TGTGCCAGTAGTATACGCTCGGAGACAGGGGGCGGTACGCAGTATTTT. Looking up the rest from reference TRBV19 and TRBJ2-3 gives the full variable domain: DGGITQSPKYLFRKEGQNVTLSCEQNLNHDAMYWYRQDPGQGLRLIYYSQIVNDFQKGDIAEGYSVSREKKESFPLTVTSAQKNPTAFYLCASSIRSETGGGTQYFGPGTRLTVL.

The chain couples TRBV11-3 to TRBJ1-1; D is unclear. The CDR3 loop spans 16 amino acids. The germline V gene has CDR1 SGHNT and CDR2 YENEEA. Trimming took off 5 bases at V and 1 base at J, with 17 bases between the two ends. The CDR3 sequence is CASSLRGYARNTEAFF. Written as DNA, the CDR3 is TGTGCCAGCAGCCTTAGAGGGTATGCAAGGAACACTGAAGCTTTCTTT.

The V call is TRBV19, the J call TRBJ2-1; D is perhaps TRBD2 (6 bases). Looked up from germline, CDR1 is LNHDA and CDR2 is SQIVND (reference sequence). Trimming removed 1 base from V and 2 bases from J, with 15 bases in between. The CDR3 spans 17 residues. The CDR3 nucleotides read TGTGCCAGTAGTATAGTCGGGGAGGCTGTGACCTACAATGAGCAGTTCTTC. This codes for CASSIVGEAVTYNEQFF.

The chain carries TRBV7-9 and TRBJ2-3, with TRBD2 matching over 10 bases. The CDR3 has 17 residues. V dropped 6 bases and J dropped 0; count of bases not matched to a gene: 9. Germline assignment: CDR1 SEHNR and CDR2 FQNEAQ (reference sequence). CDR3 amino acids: CASSKAGGDFSTDTQYF. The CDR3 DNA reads TGTGCCAGCAGTAAAGCGGGGGGGGACTTTAGCACAGATACGCAGTATTTT.

CDR3 DNA sequence: TGTGCCAGCAACAAACAGGGGGGGCAAGAGACCCAGTACTTC. Translation: CASNKQGGQETQYF. The chain carries TRBV7-2 and TRBJ2-5, with a tentative D call TRBD1 (8 bases). Trimming shortened V by 7 bases and J by 2 bases, and 14 bases separated the two germline ends. Germline V CDR1 and CDR2: SGHTA, FQGNSA. The CDR3 contains 14 residues.

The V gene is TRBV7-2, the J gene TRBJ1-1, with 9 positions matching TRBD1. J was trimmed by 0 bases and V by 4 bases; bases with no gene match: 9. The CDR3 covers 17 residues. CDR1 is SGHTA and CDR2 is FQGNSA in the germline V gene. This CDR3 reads CASSSRDRARMNTEAFF. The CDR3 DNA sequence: TGTGCCAGCAGCTCTCGGGACAGGGCCCGGATGAACACTGAAGCTTTCTTT.

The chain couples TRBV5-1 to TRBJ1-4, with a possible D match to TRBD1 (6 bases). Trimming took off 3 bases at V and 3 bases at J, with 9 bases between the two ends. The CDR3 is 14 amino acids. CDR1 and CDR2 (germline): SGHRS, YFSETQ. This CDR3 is CASSYGGPNEKLFF. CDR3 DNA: TGCGCCAGCAGCTATGGGGGCCCTAATGAAAAACTGTTTTTT.

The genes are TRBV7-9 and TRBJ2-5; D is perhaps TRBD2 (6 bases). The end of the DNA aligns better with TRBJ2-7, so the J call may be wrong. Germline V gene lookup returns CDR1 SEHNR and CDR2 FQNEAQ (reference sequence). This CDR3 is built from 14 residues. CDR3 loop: CASSPRGAGNEQYF. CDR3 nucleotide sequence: TGTGCCAGCAGCCCCCGCGGGGCAGGAAACGAGCAGTACTTC.

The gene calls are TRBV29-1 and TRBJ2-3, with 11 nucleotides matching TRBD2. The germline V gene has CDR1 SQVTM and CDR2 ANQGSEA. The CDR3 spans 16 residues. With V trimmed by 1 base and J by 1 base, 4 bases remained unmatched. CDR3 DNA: TGCAGCGTTGAAGGCCTAGCGGGAGGCGGCACAGATACGCAGTATTTT. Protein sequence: CSVEGLAGGGTDTQYF.

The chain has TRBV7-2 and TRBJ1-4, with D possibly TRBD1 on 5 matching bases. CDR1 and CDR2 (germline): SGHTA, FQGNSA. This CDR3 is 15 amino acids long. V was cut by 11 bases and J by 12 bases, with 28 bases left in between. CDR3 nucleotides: TGTGCCTCCTCCGGAACAAGGGGCCCCGAAGGAGAACTGTTTTTT. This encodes CASSGTRGPEGELFF. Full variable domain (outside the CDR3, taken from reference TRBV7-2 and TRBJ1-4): GAGVSQSPSNKVTEKGKDVELRCDPISGHTALYWYRQSLGQGLEFLIYFQGNSAPDKSGLPSDRFSAERTGGSVSTLTIQRTQQEDSAVYLCASSGTRGPEGELFFGSGTQLSVL.

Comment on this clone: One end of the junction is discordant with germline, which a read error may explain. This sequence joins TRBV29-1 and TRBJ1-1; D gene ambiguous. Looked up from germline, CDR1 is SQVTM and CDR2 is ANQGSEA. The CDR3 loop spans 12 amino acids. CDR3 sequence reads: CSVATGNAEAFF. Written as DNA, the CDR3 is TGCAGCGTCGCAACGGGGAACGCTGAAGCTTTCTTT. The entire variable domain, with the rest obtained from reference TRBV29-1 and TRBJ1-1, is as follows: SAVISQKPSRDICQRGTSLTIQCQVDSQVTMMFWYRQQPGQSLTLIATANQGSEATYESGFVIDKFPISRPNLTFSTLTVSNMSPEDSSIYLCSVATGNAEAFFGQGTRLTVV.

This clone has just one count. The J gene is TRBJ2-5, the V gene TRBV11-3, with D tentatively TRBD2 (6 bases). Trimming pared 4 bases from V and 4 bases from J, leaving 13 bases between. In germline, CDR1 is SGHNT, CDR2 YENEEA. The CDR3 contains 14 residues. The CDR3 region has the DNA TGTGCCAGCAGCTCGGGACTTTTCTCAGAGACCCAGTACTTC. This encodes CASSSGLFSETQYF.

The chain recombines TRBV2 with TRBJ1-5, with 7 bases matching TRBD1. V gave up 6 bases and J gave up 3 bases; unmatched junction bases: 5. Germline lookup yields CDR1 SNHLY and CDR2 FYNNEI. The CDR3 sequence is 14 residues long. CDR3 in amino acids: CASRIGTVNQPQHF. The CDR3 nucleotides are TGTGCCAGCAGAATCGGGACAGTCAATCAGCCCCAGCATTTT.

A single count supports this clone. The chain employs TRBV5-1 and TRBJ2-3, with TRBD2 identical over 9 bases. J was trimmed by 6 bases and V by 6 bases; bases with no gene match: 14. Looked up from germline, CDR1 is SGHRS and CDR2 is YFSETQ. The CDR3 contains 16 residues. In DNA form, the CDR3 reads TGCGCCAGCAAAACTAGCGGGCGGTCGTCAAAGGATACGCAGTATTTT. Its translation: CASKTSGRSSKDTQYF.

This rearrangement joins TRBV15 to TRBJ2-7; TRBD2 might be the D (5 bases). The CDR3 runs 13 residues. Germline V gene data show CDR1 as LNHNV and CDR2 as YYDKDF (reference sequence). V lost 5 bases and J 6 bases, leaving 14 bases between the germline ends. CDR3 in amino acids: CATSFGIPGEQYF. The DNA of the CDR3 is TGTGCCACCAGCTTCGGGATCCCGGGCGAGCAGTACTTC.

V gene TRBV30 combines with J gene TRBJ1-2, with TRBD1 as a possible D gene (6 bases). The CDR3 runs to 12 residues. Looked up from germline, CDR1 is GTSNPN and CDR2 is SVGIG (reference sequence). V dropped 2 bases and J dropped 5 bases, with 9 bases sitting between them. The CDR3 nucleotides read TGTGCCTGGAGTCAAGGGGGTTATGGCTACACCTTC. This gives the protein CAWSQGGYGYTF.

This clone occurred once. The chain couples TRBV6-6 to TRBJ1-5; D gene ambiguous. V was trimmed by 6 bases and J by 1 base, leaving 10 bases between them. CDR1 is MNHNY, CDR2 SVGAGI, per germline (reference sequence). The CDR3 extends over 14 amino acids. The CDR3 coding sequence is TGTGCCAGCAGCCGAGGGCAGAGCAATCAGCCCCAGCATTTT. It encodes CASSRGQSNQPQHF.